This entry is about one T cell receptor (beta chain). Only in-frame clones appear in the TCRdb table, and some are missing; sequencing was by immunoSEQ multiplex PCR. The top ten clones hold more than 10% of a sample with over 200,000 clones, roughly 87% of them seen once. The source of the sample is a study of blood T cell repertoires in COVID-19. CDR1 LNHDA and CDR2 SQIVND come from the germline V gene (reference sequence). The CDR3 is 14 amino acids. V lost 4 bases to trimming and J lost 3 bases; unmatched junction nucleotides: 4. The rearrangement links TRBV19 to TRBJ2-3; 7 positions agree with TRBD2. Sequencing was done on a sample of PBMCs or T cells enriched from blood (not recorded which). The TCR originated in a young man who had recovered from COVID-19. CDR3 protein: CASSSVSGTDTQYF. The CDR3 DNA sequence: TGTGCCAGTAGTAGTGTTAGCGGGACAGATACGCAGTATTTT.